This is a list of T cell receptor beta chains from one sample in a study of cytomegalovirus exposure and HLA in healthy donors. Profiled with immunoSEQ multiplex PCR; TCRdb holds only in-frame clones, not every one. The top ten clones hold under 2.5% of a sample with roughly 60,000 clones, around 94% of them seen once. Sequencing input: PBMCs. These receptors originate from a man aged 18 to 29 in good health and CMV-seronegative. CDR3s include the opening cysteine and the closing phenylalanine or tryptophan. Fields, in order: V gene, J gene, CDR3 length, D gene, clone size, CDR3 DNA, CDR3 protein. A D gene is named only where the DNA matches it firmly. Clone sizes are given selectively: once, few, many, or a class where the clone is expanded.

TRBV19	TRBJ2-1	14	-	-	TGTGCCAGTAGTTTCCCGGGGGGCCACAATGAGCAGTTCTTC	CASSFPGGHNEQFF
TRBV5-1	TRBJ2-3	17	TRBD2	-	TGCGCCAGCAGCTTGTTTACGACGGCGGGGGGCACAGATACGCAGTATTTT	CASSLFTTAGGTDTQYF
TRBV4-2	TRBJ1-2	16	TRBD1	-	TGTGCCAGCAGCCAAGAAACCACAGGGGCGGGCTATGGCTACACCTTC	CASSQETTGAGYGYTF
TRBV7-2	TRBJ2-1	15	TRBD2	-	TGTGCCAGCAGCCCGACTAGCGGACCCTACAATGAGCAGTTCTTC	CASSPTSGPYNEQFF
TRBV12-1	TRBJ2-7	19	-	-	TGTGCCAGCAAGACCTCCCCCCGGGACAGGGATCGGAAGGCCTACGAGCAGTACTTC	CASKTSPRDRDRKAYEQYF
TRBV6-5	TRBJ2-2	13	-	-	TGTGCCAGCCGGAACAGGGAGGGACGGGAGCTGTTTTTT	CASRNREGRELFF
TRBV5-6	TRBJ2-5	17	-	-	TGTGCCAGCAGCTTGAATTTGTTGGGGGACAACCAAGAGACCCAGTACTTC	CASSLNLLGDNQETQYF
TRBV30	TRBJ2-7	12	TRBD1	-	TGTGCCTGGAGTCTACAGGGGGACGAGCAGTACTTC	CAWSLQGDEQYF
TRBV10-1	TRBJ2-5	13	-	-	TGCGCCAGCAGCGGGGTGGGGCAAGAGACCCAGTACTTC	CASSGVGQETQYF
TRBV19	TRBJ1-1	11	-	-	TGTGCCAGTACCGCCCAGGGGAAAGCTTTCTTT	CASTAQGKAFF
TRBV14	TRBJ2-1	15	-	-	TGTGCCAGCAGCCAAGACTTTTTCCCCTTAAATGAGCAGTTCTTC	CASSQDFFPLNEQFF
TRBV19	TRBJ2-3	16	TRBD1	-	TGTGCCAGTAGTTCCACCGGGACAGGGGGCACAGATACGCAGTATTTT	CASSSTGTGGTDTQYF
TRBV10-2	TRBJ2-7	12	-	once	TGCGCCAGCAGTGCATCCCGAGAGGAGCAGTACTTC	CASSASREEQYF
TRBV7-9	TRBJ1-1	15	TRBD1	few	TGTGCCACCCTAAAGGGACAGGGGCGAAACACTGAAGCTTTCTTT	CATLKGQGRNTEAFF
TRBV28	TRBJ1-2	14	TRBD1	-	TGTGCCAGCAGTTCGGGACAGATCCCTTTTGGCTACACCTTC	CASSSGQIPFGYTF
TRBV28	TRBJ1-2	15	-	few	TGTGCCAGCAGTCAGCAGCAGGGGTTTCACTATGGCTACACCTTC	CASSQQQGFHYGYTF
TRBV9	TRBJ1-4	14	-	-	TGTGCCAGCAGCGCTAGCCCGGGAAATGAAAAACTGTTTTTT	CASSASPGNEKLFF
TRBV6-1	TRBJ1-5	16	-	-	TGTGCCAGCAGTGAAGCAGGGGTCGGGTTTTATCAGCCCCAGCATTTT	CASSEAGVGFYQPQHF
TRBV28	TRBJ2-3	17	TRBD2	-	TGTGCCAGCAGTTCTCCGGGACTACGTGAAGTCACAGATACGCAGTATTTT	CASSSPGLREVTDTQYF
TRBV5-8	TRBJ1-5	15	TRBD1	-	TGTGCCAGCAGCTTGGCCTGGACAGGGGGCCAGCCCCAGCATTTT	CASSLAWTGGQPQHF
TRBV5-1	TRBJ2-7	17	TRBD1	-	TGCGCCAGCAGCCTAGGGACAGGGGGCTCCCCGGGCCGCGAGCAGTACTTC	CASSLGTGGSPGREQYF
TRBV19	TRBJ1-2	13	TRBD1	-	TGTGCCACGGAGGACAGGGCTCTTTATGGCTACACCTTC	CATEDRALYGYTF
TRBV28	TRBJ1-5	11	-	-	TGTGCCAGCAGTTCGGATCAGCCCCAGCATTTT	CASSSDQPQHF
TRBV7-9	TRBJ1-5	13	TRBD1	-	TGTGCCAGCGGGGGACAGGGCGATCAGCCCCAGCATTTT	CASGGQGDQPQHF
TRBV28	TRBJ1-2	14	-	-	TGTGCCAGCAGTCTCGGGGGGGACCCCTATGGCTACACCTTC	CASSLGGDPYGYTF
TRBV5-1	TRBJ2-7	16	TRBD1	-	TGCGCCAGCAGCTTAAGGGACAGGGGGCTTTCCTACGAGCAGTACTTC	CASSLRDRGLSYEQYF
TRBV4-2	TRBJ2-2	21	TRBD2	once	TGTGCCAGCAGCCAAGTCGCCCAAGATTTACCGGGACTAAAGAACACCGGGGAGCTGTTTTTT	CASSQVAQDLPGLKNTGELFF
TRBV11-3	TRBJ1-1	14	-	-	TGTGCCAGCAGCCCAGGGGTGGACTCGACTGAAGCTTTCTTT	CASSPGVDSTEAFF
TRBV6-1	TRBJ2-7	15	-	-	TGTGCCAGCAGTGAATTCGCAGCGACCCCCTACGAGCAGTACTTC	CASSEFAATPYEQYF
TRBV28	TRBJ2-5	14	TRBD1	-	TGTGCCAGCAGCCACGGGACAGACCAAGAGACCCAGTACTTC	CASSHGTDQETQYF
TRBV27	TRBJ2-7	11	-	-	TGTGCCAGCAGTTCCCTCCACGAGCAGTACTTC	CASSSLHEQYF
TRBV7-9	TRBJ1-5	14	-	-	TGTGCCAGCAGTGCGGGGGCGCTCGGTCAGCCCCAGCATTTT	CASSAGALGQPQHF